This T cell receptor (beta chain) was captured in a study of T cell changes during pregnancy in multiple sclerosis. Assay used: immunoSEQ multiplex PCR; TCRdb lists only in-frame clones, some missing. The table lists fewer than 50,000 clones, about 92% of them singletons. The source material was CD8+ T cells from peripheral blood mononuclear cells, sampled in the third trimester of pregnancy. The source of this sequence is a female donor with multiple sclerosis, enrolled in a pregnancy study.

DNA of the CDR3: TGTGCCAGCAGCGGCCTAGCGGGAGGGAACAATGAGCAGTTCTTC. Amino acid sequence: CASSGLAGGNNEQFF. The chain is built from TRBV9 and TRBJ2-1; 12 positions agree with TRBD2. This CDR3 region has 15 residues. The germline gives CDR1 SGDLS, CDR2 YYNGEE. The J segment lost 5 bases and the V segment lost 3 bases, leaving 3 bases of the junction unmatched.